The present T cell receptor (beta chain) was sequenced within a study of control samples from healthy donors and cancer patients. The repertoire was sequenced with immunoSEQ multiplex PCR; TCRdb's copy has only in-frame clones and lacks some. The sample includes over 150,000 clones, roughly 94% of them seen just once. The ends were cut back, 5 bases at V and 0 bases at J, with 13 bases in the middle. Germline lookup yields CDR1 SGHAT and CDR2 FQNNGV. The CDR3 sequence is 15 residues long. The rearrangement uses TRBV11-2 and TRBJ2-5; D is unresolved. The origin of this receptor is a man aged 55 to 69 with colorectal cancer. The specimen sequenced was PBMCs. The DNA of the CDR3 is TGTGCCAGCAGCAACCGGGCCATGTACCAAGAGACCCAGTACTTC. Its protein is CASSNRAMYQETQYF.